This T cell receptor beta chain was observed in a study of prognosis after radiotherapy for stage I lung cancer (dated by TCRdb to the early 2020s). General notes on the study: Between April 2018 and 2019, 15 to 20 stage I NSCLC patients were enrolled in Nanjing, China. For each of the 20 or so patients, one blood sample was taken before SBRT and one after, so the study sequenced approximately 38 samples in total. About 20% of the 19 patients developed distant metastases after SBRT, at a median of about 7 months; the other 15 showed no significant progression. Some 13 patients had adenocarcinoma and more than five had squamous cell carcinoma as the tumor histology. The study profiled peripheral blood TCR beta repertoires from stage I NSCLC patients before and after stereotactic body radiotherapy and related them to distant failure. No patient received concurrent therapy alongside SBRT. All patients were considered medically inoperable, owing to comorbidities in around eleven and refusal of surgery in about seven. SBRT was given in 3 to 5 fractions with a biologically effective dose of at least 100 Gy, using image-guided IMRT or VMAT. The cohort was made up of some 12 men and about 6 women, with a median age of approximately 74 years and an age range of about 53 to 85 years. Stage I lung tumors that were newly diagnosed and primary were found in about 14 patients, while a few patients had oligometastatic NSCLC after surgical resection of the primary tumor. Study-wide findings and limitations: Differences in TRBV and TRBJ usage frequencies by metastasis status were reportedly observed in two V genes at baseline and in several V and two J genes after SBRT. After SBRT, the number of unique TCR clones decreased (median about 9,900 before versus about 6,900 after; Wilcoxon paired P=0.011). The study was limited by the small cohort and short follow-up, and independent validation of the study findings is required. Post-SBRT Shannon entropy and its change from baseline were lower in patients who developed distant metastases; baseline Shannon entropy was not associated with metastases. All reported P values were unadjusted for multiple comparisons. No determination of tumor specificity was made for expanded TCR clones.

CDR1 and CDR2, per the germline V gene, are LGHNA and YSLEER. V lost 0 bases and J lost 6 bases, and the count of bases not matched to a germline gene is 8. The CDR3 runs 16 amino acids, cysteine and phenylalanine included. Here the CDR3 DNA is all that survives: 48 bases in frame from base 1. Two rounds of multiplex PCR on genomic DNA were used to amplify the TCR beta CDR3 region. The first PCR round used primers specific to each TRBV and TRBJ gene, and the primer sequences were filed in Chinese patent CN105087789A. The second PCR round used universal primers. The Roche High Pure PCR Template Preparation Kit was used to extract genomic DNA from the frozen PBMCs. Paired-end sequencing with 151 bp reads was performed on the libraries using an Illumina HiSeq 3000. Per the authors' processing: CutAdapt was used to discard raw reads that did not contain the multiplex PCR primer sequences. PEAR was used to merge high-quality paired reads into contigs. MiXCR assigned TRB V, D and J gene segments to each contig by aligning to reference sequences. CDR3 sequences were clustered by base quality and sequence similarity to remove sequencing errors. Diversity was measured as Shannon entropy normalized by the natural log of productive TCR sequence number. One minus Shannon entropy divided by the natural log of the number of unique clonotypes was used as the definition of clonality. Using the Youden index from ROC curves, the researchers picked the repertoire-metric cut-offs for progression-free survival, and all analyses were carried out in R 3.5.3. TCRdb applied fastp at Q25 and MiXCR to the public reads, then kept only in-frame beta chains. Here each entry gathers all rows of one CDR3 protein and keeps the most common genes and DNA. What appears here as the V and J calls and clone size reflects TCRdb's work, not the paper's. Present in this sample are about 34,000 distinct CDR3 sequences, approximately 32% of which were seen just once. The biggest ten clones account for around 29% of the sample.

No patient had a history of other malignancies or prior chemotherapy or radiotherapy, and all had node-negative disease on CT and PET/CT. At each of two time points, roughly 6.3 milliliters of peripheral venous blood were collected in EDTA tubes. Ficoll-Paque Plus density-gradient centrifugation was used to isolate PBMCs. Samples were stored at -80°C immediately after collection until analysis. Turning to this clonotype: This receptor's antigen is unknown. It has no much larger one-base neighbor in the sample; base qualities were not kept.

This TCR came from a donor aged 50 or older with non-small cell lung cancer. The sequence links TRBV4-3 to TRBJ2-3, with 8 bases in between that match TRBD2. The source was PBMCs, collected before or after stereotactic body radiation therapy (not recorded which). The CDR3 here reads CASSQDGRARGDTQYF. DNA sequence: TGCGCCAGCAGCCAAGACGGGAGGGCAAGGGGGGATACGCAGTATTTT.